This passage covers 21 T cell receptor beta chains from one sample sequenced in a study of T cells expressing NK-cell markers. No DNA is given; TCRdb re-called the 5' RACE reads and lists each CDR3 protein once. The sample holds approximately 440,000 distinct CDR3 sequences. The sequencing input was blood T cells: a sorted CD56 or NKG2C T cell subset, CD4+ or CD8+ T cells, or bulk PBMC T cells (not recorded which). The receptor set was obtained from a woman in her 50s in good health.

V gene TRBV20-1 combines with J gene TRBJ2-7. Germline V gene lookup returns CDR1 DFQATT and CDR2 SNEGSKA (reference sequence). There are 14 residues in the CDR3. CDR3 region: CSAIRRSGPYEQYF.

The chain is built from TRBV5-1 and TRBJ2-6; the TCRdb D gene call, TRBD2, has no DNA to confirm it. This CDR3 spans 16 amino acids. Germline V gene sequence: CDR1 SGHRS, CDR2 YFSETQ. The CDR3 is CASSALADSGANVLTF.

The rearrangement joins TRBV5-1 to TRBJ1-1. CDR3 length: 15 residues. Germline-derived CDR1 and CDR2 are SGHRS and YFSETQ. CDR3 amino acids: CASSLRAGEGTEAFF.

This chain links TRBV5-1 with TRBJ2-1; with no DNA, the TCRdb D assignment of TRBD2 cannot be verified. In germline, CDR1 is SGHRS, CDR2 YFSETQ. The length of the CDR3 is 16 residues. The CDR3 reads CASSKSPAVSYNEQFF. Filled out from reference TRBV5-1 and TRBJ2-1, the complete variable domain reads KAGVTQTPRYLIKTRGQQVTLSCSPISGHRSVSWYQQTPGQGLQFLFEYFSETQRNKGNFPGRFSGRQFSNSRSEMNVSTLELGDSALYLCASSKSPAVSYNEQFFGPGTRLTVL.

The chain links TRBV12-3 or TRBV12-4 to TRBJ1-1; TCRdb names TRBD1, which stays unverified in the absence of DNA. The CDR3 runs to 13 residues. The CDR3 sequence is CASRIVQGTEAFF.

The rearrangement uses TRBV14 and TRBJ2-1. Per the germline V gene, CDR1 is SGHDN and CDR2 is FVKESK. CDR3 size: 15 residues. CDR3 residues: CASSQERIPYNEQFF.

V gene TRBV20-1 combines with J gene TRBJ2-4; TCRdb reports TRBD2, a call that lacks DNA to check it against. The CDR3 loop spans 15 amino acids. CDR1 and CDR2 (germline): DFQATT, SNEGSKA (reference sequence). The CDR3 spells CSASPLAVAKNIQYF.

The genes are TRBV20-1 and TRBJ2-3; TCRdb designates TRBD2, a call that cannot be tested without DNA. The CDR3 runs to 14 residues. Germline CDR1 DFQATT, CDR2 SNEGSKA (reference sequence). CDR3 amino acids: CSGVGAGVTDTQYF.

The gene calls are TRBV6-6 and TRBJ2-7; TCRdb's D call of TRBD1 is untestable without DNA. Per the germline V gene, CDR1 is MNHNY and CDR2 is SVGAGI (reference sequence). The CDR3 is 15 residues long. The CDR3 loop reads CASIRGVEAAYEQYF.

The chain links TRBV19 to TRBJ2-5; TCRdb proposes TRBD1, but this gene call is untestable without DNA. Looked up from germline, CDR1 is LNHDA and CDR2 is SQIVND (reference sequence). The CDR3 contains 13 residues. CDR3 residues: CASKGTGQETQYF. The whole variable domain, remainder taken from reference TRBV19 and TRBJ2-5, is DGGITQSPKYLFRKEGQNVTLSCEQNLNHDAMYWYRQDPGQGLRLIYYSQIVNDFQKGDIAEGYSVSREKKESFPLTVTSAQKNPTAFYLCASKGTGQETQYFGPGTRLLVL.

The genes are TRBV11-3 and TRBJ2-1; TCRdb's D gene call, TRBD2, goes unchecked for lack of DNA. The germline V gene has CDR1 SGHNT and CDR2 YENEEA. The CDR3 spans 13 residues. The CDR3 protein is CASRGGVDNEQFF.

The rearrangement links TRBV5-1 to TRBJ2-1; the D call from TCRdb, TRBD2, cannot be confirmed without DNA. The V gene's germline CDR1 is SGHRS and CDR2 YFSETQ. This CDR3 is built from 19 residues. CDR3 protein: CASSTAGRSASSSYNEQFF.

J is TRBJ1-5 and V is TRBV12-3 or TRBV12-4; TCRdb's D call, TRBD1, is unchecked because there is no DNA. This CDR3 contains 14 residues. The CDR3 reads CASSPRETNQPQHF.

The rearrangement uses TRBV19 and TRBJ2-5; the TRBD1 assignment by TCRdb is unverifiable without DNA. CDR3 length: 13 residues. Per germline, CDR1 LNHDA and CDR2 SQIVND (reference sequence). The CDR3: CASTPAQGGTQYF.

The V gene is TRBV10-3, the J gene TRBJ2-5; TCRdb's D gene call, TRBD2, goes unchecked for lack of DNA. The CDR3 is 15 residues long. Germline V gene data show CDR1 as ENHRY and CDR2 as SYGVKD. The CDR3 is CAISGEGGLQETQYF.

The J gene is TRBJ2-2, the V gene TRBV20-1. The CDR3 loop spans 15 amino acids. Germline V gives CDR1 DFQATT, CDR2 SNEGSKA (reference sequence). This chain's CDR3 is CSASTQVGYTGELFF.

The V and J genes are TRBV6-1 and TRBJ1-6. The CDR3 is 14 residues long. CDR1 MNHNS and CDR2 SASEGT come from the germline V gene. The CDR3 protein is CASTGIHGASPLHF.

The chain is built from TRBV10-3 and TRBJ2-3; TCRdb's assignment of TRBD2 cannot be checked, as there is no DNA. This CDR3 contains 15 residues. Germline assignment: CDR1 ENHRY and CDR2 SYGVKD. CDR3 region: CAIRETGTIQDTQYF.

The rearrangement joins TRBV12-3 or TRBV12-4 to TRBJ2-7; without DNA, the TCRdb call of TRBD2 cannot be checked. This CDR3 is built from 14 residues. CDR3 protein: CASSLIGGRYEQYF.

The chain joins TRBV20-1 to TRBJ2-7. CDR3 length equals 14 residues. Per germline, CDR1 DFQATT and CDR2 SNEGSKA (reference sequence). The CDR3 is CSARTADTYYEQYF.

The chain carries TRBV20-1 and TRBJ1-1. The CDR3 sequence is 13 residues long. The germline CDR1 and CDR2 sequences are DFQATT and SNEGSKA (reference sequence). CDR3 loop: CSARLQMNTEAFF.